These 2 T cell receptor beta chains were sequenced from one sample in a study of blood T cell repertoires in COVID-19. TCRdb's table, derived via immunoSEQ multiplex PCR, lists solely in-frame clones and lacks some. The table has 200,000 to 250,000 clones, 84% seen once. Sequences were obtained from PBMCs or T cells enriched from blood (not recorded which). The receptor source for this set is a man in his 60s who had recovered from COVID-19.

The CDR3 coding sequence is TGTGCCTGGAGTGTAATTCGAGAGACCCAGTACTTC. Translated: CAWSVIRETQYF. The chain recombines TRBV30 with TRBJ2-5; D not resolved. Per the germline V gene, CDR1 is GTSNPN and CDR2 is SVGIG (reference sequence). V was shortened by 0 bases and J by 4 bases, with 6 bases between the two germline ends. This CDR3 is built from 12 residues.

In regard to this clone: The identical CDR3 is also encoded by other nucleotide sequences in the sample. The genes are TRBV4-3 and TRBJ2-5; 12 bases fit TRBD2. V lost 6 bases, J lost 4 bases, and 3 bases stayed unmatched. Germline values: CDR1 LGHNA, CDR2 YSLEER. This CDR3 region has 14 residues. CDR3 loop: CASSLTSGGETQYF. CDR3 bases: TGCGCCAGCAGTTTGACTAGCGGGGGAGAGACCCAGTACTTC.